Listed here are 20 T cell receptor beta chains from one sample, sequenced in a study of T cell changes during pregnancy in multiple sclerosis. TCRdb's table, derived via immunoSEQ multiplex PCR, lists solely in-frame clones and lacks some. The data show roughly 75,000 clones, 70% to 90% seen once. The sample consisted of peripheral blood, taken before pregnancy. These receptors were collected from a female donor with multiple sclerosis, enrolled in a pregnancy study.

V and J are TRBV27 and TRBJ2-3; TRBD2 agrees at 8 bases. Germline V gene lookup returns CDR1 MNHEY and CDR2 SMNVEV (reference sequence). Losses at the gene ends were 6 bases for V and 8 bases for J; bases not matched to a gene: 16. The CDR3 length is 16 residues. The CDR3 DNA follows: TGTGCCAGCAGCCTAACGGGGGGGCGGTTTTTGGTTACGCAGTATTTT. Translated: CASSLTGGRFLVTQYF.

This clone was found once. The J gene is TRBJ2-7, the V gene TRBV27, with 7 bases fitting TRBD1. J was trimmed by 2 bases and V by 3 bases; bases with no gene match: 4. Germline CDR1 MNHEY, CDR2 SMNVEV (reference sequence). The CDR3 totals 14 residues. DNA for the CDR3: TGTGCCAGCAGTTTTCTAGGGGGCACCTACGAGCAGTACTTC. Translated: CASSFLGGTYEQYF.

This clone is a singleton in its sample. The chain's CDR3 is CASSQDPPFFTLNTGELFF. The CDR3 bases are TGCGCCAGCAGCCAAGATCCCCCATTTTTTACTCTGAACACCGGGGAGCTGTTTTTT. The V gene is TRBV4-3, the J gene TRBJ2-2; D remains unclear. Germline V gene data show CDR1 as LGHNA and CDR2 as YSLEER. This CDR3 contains 19 residues. V dropped 0 bases and J dropped 1 base, with 18 bases sitting between them.

This clone was recorded once. The rearrangement links TRBV5-1 to TRBJ2-2, with 9 bases that match TRBD2. CDR1 is SGHRS, CDR2 YFSETQ, per germline. The CDR3 is 16 amino acids. Trimming took 7 bases from V and 4 from J; bases not matched to a gene: 11. CDR3 region: CASGIDLRGGTGELFF. The CDR3 DNA reads as TGCGCCAGCGGGATTGATCTGCGGGGGGGCACCGGGGAGCTGTTTTTT.

The chain joins TRBV18 to TRBJ1-1, with a tentative D call TRBD1 (6 bases). The CDR3 is 17 amino acids. Trimming removed 0 bases from V and 6 bases from J, with 20 bases in between. Germline V gene lookup returns CDR1 KGHSH and CDR2 LQKENI. CDR3 residues: CASSPPWIRGELAEAFF. As DNA, the CDR3 is TGTGCCAGCTCACCACCATGGATCAGGGGCGAGTTGGCTGAAGCTTTCTTT.

V gene TRBV20-1 combines with J gene TRBJ1-2; 8 bases line up with TRBD1. Trimming removed 3 bases from V and 6 bases from J; junction bases left unmatched: 0. Per the germline V gene, CDR1 is DFQATT and CDR2 is SNEGSKA (reference sequence). The CDR3 is 11 amino acids. Here the CDR3 reads CSARDRDGYTF. CDR3 sequence (DNA): TGCAGTGCTAGGGACAGGGATGGCTACACCTTC.

This clone appeared a few times. V usage is TRBV30 and J usage is TRBJ1-1; unclear D gene. This CDR3 region has 12 residues. CDR1 and CDR2 from the germline V gene are GTSNPN and SVGIG (reference sequence). Trimming removed 3 bases at V and 8 bases at J, with 13 bases between. The DNA for the CDR3 is TGTGCCTGGAGCCGTATGAGGTCCGAAGCTTTCTTT. Protein sequence: CAWSRMRSEAFF.

The chain uses TRBV30 and TRBJ1-3; D remains unclear. The CDR3 is made up of 16 amino acids. Germline CDR1 is GTSNPN and CDR2 is SVGIG (reference sequence). Trimming removed 1 base from V and 0 bases from J, with 13 bases in between. The CDR3 nucleotides are TGTGCCTGGAGTGCCAACGACTGGAGCTCTGGAAACACCATATATTTT. This gives the protein CAWSANDWSSGNTIYF.

This chain joins TRBV7-2 and TRBJ2-5; D is possibly TRBD1 (5 bases). CDR1 is SGHTA, CDR2 FQGNSA, per germline. Trimming removed 7 bases from V and 7 bases from J, with 19 bases in between. CDR3 length: 14 amino acids. DNA of the CDR3: TGTGCCAGCACCTCTTGGGCCGTGGGGCGGACCCAGTACTTC. It encodes CASTSWAVGRTQYF.

This chain joins TRBV5-6 and TRBJ1-2; perhaps TRBD1 as D (5 bases). The CDR3 covers 16 residues. V was shortened by 1 base and J by 5 bases, with 18 bases between the two germline ends. Germline V lookup: CDR1 SGHDT, CDR2 YYEEEE. The CDR3 coding sequence is TGTGCCAGCAGCTTGTCGGGGTCGGGGGTCCTATATGGCTACACCTTC. It encodes CASSLSGSGVLYGYTF. Full variable domain (rest looked up from reference TRBV5-6 and TRBJ1-2): DAGVTQSPTHLIKTRGQQVTLRCSPKSGHDTVSWYQQALGQGPQFIFQYYEEEERQRGNFPDRFSGHQFPNYSSELNVNALLLGDSALYLCASSLSGSGVLYGYTFGSGTRLTVV.

This clone was seen a single time. The J gene is TRBJ1-2, the V gene TRBV5-6; D is unresolved. Germline V gene lookup returns CDR1 SGHDT and CDR2 YYEEEE. The CDR3 is 12 amino acids. V was clipped by 0 bases and J by 4 bases, with 4 bases between them. The CDR3 sequence is CASSLDTYGYTF. In DNA, the CDR3 is TGTGCCAGCAGCTTGGACACCTATGGCTACACCTTC.

The V call is TRBV2, the J call TRBJ1-2; D ambiguous. Germline CDR1 and CDR2: SNHLY and FYNNEI. With 5 bases removed from V and 2 bases from J, the gap between germline ends came to 12 bases. The CDR3 contains 14 residues. CDR3 DNA: TGTGCCAGCAGTATACCGACACGCAACTATGGCTACACCTTC. Amino acids: CASSIPTRNYGYTF.

This clone was found a few times. The chain employs TRBV6-8 and TRBJ1-1; possible D gene TRBD1, 5 bases. Trimming cost V 5 bases and J 0 bases, with 10 bases left between them. The germline CDR1 and CDR2 sequences are MNHGY and SAAAGT. The CDR3 loop spans 14 amino acids. CDR3 protein: CASSRGVMNTEAFF. CDR3 nucleotides: TGTGCCAGCAGTCGGGGGGTCATGAACACTGAAGCTTTCTTT.

This sequence joins TRBV5-5 and TRBJ2-3, with TRBD2 identical over 7 bases. With 3 bases clipped from V and 0 bases from J, the junction kept 7 bases outside the gene matches. Germline loops: CDR1 SGHKS, CDR2 YYEKEE (reference sequence). The CDR3 runs 16 residues. As DNA, the CDR3 is TGTGCCAGCAGCTCCAAGCGGGGATCTAGCACAGATACGCAGTATTTT. Its protein is CASSSKRGSSTDTQYF.

The V and J genes are TRBV29-1 and TRBJ2-1; 9 bases fit TRBD1. The CDR3 sequence is 14 residues long. CDR1 and CDR2 from the germline V gene are SQVTM and ANQGSEA. After removal of 6 bases from V and 6 bases from J, the junction contained 9 bases not matched to a gene. CDR3 sequence: CSVRPGQGFNEQFF. Here the CDR3 DNA reads TGCAGCGTCCGACCGGGACAGGGTTTCAATGAGCAGTTCTTC.

This sequence joins TRBV19 and TRBJ1-5; unclear D gene. The germline CDR1 and CDR2 sequences are LNHDA and SQIVND (reference sequence). The CDR3 extends over 16 amino acids. The ends were cut back, 4 bases at V and 0 bases at J, with 13 bases in the middle. DNA for the CDR3: TGTGCCAGTAGTAGGGTGGCAGCGTATAGCAATCAGCCCCAGCATTTT. Protein: CASSRVAAYSNQPQHF.

This clone has a single count. The genes are TRBV10-3 and TRBJ2-5; 13 nucleotides align to TRBD2. The J segment lost 0 bases and the V segment lost 4 bases, leaving 2 bases of the junction unmatched. The germline V gene has CDR1 ENHRY and CDR2 SYGVKD. CDR3 length: 16 amino acids. The CDR3 is CAISAGLAGNQETQYF. The DNA of the CDR3 is TGTGCCATCAGTGCGGGACTAGCGGGGAACCAAGAGACCCAGTACTTC.

The chain recombines TRBV13 with TRBJ1-1; possible D gene TRBD1, 6 bases. The CDR3 has 17 residues. Per the germline V gene, CDR1 is PRHDT and CDR2 is FYEKMQ (reference sequence). The V and J ends lost 1 base and 4 bases respectively, with 19 bases between them. CDR3 sequence (DNA): TGTGCCAGCAGCTTAGTCCTTTACAGGGCCACCTCCACTGAAGCTTTCTTT. Its protein product is CASSLVLYRATSTEAFF.

This chain joins TRBV7-3 and TRBJ2-7; 9 bases agree with TRBD2. This CDR3 region has 15 residues. Trimming at V came to 1 base and at J to 4 bases, leaving 5 bases not matched to a gene. Germline V gene data show CDR1 as SGHTA and CDR2 as FQGTGA. The CDR3 region is CASSLRRGGIYEQYF. CDR3 sequence (DNA): TGTGCCAGCAGCTTAAGGCGGGGGGGGATATACGAGCAGTACTTC.

This clone was seen a few times. The chain combines TRBV6-5 with TRBJ1-2; tentative D call: TRBD1 (5 bases). This CDR3 has 15 residues. The germline gives CDR1 MNHEY, CDR2 SVGAGI. Between the trimmed V and J ends, which lost 5 bases and 5 bases, there was a span of 18 bases. The CDR3 DNA is TGTGCCAGCAGTGGCCGACGGGGGGAGGGTTATGGCTACACCTTC. It is translated as CASSGRRGEGYGYTF.